This T cell receptor beta chain appears in the sequencing data of a study of tumor-infiltrating lymphocytes in primary liver carcinoma. Study details: Donors had hepatocellular carcinoma or combined HCC and intrahepatic cholangiocarcinoma. Study results and caveats: It was in tumors, not blood, that the top-250-clone fraction was significantly higher (p = 0.039). The overlap of tumor-adjacent and tumor-blood pairs was smaller than that of tumor region pairs.

This CDR3 has 14 amino acids. Germline CDR1 reads SGHAT; CDR2 reads FQNNGV. With respect to this clonotype: Its antigen is not identified. At one end, the junction sequence differs from germline, possibly due to a read error.

A constant-region primer primed TCR beta cDNA synthesis from 500 to 550 ng of total RNA. Employing slightly modified ARM-PCR, three nested multiplex PCR rounds were run, and these gave rise to the TCR beta libraries. Primers for the first two PCR rounds were TRBV1-TRBV30 forward primers and a C-beta reverse primer (around 11 cycles per round). TCRdb analysed the multiplex PCR reads with MiXCR anew, one entry per CDR3 protein. The sample carries 300,000 to 350,000 distinct CDR3 sequences, around 60% recorded once. It was unsorted whole blood that yielded blood RNA, and germline DNA was also extracted.

The source is a man between 40 and 49 years old with primary liver carcinoma and hepatitis B virus infection. Sample: peripheral blood. This sequence joins TRBV11-2 and TRBJ1-6, with D unclear. The DNA for the CDR3 is TGTGCCAGGAGCTTAGCCCTTGCACATTCACCCCTCCACTTT. Its protein product is CARSLALAHSPLHF. Full variable domain (remainder filled in from reference TRBV11-2 and TRBJ1-6): EAGVAQSPRYKIIEKRQSVAFWCNPISGHATLYWYQQILGQGPKLLIQFQNNGVVDDSQLPKDRFSAERLKGVDSTLKIQPAKLEDSAVYLCARSLALAHSPLHFGNGTRLTVT.